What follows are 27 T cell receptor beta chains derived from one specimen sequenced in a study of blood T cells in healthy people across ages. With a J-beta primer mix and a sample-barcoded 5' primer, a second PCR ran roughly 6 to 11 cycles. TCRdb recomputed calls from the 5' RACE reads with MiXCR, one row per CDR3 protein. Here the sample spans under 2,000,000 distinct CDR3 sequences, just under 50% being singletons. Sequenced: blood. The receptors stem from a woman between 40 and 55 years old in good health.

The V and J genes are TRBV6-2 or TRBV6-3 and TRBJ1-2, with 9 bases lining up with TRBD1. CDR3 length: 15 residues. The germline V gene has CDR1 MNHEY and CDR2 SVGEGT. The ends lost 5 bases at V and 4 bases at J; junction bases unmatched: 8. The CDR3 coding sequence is TGTGCCAGCAGTCGACGGGACAGGGATTCCTATGGCTACACCTTC. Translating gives CASSRRDRDSYGYTF.

CDR3 DNA: TGTGCCAGCAGCTCCTTACAGACCCGCTCGGGGCTTCTACCCCTCCACTTT. Its protein is CASSSLQTRSGLLPLHF. This chain joins TRBV7-8 and TRBJ1-6, with a possible D match to TRBD1 (5 bases). The CDR3 has 17 amino acids. The V gene's germline CDR1 is SGHVS and CDR2 FQNEAQ. The V end lost 4 bases, the J end lost 12 bases, and 25 bases lay between the germline ends.

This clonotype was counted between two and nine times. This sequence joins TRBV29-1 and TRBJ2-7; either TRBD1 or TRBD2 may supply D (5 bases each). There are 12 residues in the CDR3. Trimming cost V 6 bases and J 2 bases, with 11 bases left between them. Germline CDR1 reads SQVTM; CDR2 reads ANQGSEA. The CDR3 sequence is CSVGDGAYEQYF. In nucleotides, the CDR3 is TGCAGCGTCGGGGACGGGGCCTACGAGCAGTACTTC.

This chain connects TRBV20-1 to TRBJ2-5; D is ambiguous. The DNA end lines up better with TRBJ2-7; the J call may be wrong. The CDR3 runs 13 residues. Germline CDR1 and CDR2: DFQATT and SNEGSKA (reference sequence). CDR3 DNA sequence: TGCAGTGCTAGAGATCCCCGGACCTACGAGCAGTACTTC. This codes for CSARDPRTYEQYF.

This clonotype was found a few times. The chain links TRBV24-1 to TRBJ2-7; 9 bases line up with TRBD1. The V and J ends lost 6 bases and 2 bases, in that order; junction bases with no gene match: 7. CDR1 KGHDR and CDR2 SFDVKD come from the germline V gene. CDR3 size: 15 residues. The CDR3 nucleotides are TGTGCCACCAGTAGTTCGGGACAGGGTCCCTACGAGCAGTACTTC. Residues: CATSSSGQGPYEQYF.

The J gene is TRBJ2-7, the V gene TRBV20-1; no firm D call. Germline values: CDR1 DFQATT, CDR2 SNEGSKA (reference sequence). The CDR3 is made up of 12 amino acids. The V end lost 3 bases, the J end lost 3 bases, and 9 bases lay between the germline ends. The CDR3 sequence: CSASQDHYEQYF. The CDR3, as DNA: TGCAGTGCTAGCCAGGACCACTACGAGCAGTACTTC.

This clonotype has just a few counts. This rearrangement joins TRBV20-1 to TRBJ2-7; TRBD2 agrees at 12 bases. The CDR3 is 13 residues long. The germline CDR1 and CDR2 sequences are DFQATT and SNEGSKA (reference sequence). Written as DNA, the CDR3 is TGCAGGGCCGGACTAGCGGGAACCTACGAGCAGTACTTC. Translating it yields CRAGLAGTYEQYF.

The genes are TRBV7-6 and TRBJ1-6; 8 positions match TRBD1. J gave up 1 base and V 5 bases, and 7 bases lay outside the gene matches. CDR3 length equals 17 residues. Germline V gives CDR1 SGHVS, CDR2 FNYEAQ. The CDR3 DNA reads TGTGCCAGCAGCATAGGACAGGGCAGGTCCTATAATTCACCCCTCCACTTT. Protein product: CASSIGQGRSYNSPLHF.

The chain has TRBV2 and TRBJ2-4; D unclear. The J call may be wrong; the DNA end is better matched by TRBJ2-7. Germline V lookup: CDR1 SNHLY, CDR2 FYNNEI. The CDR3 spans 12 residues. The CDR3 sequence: CASKGSTYEQYF. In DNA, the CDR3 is TGTGCCAGCAAGGGCAGTACCTACGAGCAGTACTTC.

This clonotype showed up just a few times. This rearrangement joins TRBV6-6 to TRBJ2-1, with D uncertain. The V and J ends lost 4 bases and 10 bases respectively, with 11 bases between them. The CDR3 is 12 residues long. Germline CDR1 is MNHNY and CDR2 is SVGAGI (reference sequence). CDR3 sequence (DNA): TGTGCCAGCAGTTCCTCGGCTGCAGAGCAGTTCTTC. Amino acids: CASSSSAAEQFF.

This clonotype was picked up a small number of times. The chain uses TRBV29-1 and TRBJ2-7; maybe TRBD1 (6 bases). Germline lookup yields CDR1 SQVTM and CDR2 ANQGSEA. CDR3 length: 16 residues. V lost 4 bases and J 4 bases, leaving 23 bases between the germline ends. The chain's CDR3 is CSVAPTRRTENYEQYF. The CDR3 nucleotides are TGCAGCGTTGCTCCAACGCGGAGGACAGAGAATTACGAGCAGTACTTC.

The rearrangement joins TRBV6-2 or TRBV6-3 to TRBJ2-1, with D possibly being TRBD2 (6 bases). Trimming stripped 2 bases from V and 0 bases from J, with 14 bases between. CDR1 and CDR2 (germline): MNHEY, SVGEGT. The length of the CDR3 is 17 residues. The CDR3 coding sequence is TGTGCCAGCAGTTACGGGCATGGGGAGGCCTCCTACAATGAGCAGTTCTTC. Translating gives CASSYGHGEASYNEQFF.

This chain's CDR3 is CSAEDRVGETQYF. CDR3 DNA: TGCAGTGCTGAAGACAGGGTGGGAGAGACCCAGTACTTC. The chain combines TRBV20-1 with TRBJ2-5; TRBD1 matches 7 bases. J gave up 4 bases and V 5 bases, and 7 bases lay outside the gene matches. CDR1 is DFQATT and CDR2 is SNEGSKA in the germline V gene (reference sequence). This CDR3 comprises 13 residues.

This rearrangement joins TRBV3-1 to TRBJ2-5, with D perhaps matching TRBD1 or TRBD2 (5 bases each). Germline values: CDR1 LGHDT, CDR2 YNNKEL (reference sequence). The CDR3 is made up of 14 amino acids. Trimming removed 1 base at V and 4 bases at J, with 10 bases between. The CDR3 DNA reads TGTGCCAGCAGCCAAGTTCCAGGGAGAGAGACCCAGTACTTC. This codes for CASSQVPGRETQYF.

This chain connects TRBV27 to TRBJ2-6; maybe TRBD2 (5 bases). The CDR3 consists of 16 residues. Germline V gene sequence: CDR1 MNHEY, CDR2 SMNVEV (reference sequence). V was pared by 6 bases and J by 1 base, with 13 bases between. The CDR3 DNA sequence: TGTGCCAGCAGCACCGAAGAGGGATCTGGGGCCAACGTCCTGACTTTC. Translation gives CASSTEEGSGANVLTF.

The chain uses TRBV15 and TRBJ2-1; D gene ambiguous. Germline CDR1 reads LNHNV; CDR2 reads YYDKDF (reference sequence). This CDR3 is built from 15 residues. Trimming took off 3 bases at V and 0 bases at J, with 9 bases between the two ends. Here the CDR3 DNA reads TGTGCCACCAGCAGGACAAAAGACTCCTACAATGAGCAGTTCTTC. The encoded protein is CATSRTKDSYNEQFF.

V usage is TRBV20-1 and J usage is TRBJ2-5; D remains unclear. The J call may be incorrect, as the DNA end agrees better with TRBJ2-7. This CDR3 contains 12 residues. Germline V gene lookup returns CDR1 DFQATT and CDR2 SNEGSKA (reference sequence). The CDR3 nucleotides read TGCAGTGCTAGCGGTCAGCTAGACGAGCAGTACTTC. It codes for CSASGQLDEQYF.

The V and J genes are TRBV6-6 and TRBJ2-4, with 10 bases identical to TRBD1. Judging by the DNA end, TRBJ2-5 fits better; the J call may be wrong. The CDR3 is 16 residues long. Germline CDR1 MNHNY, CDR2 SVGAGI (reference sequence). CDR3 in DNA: TGTGCCAGCCGTGTCCCCGGGACAGGGGAGAGAGAGACCCAGTACTTC. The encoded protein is CASRVPGTGERETQYF.

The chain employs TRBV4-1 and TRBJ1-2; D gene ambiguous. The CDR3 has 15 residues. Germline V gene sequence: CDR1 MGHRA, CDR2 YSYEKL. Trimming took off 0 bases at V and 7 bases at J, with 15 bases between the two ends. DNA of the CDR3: TGCGCCAGCAGCCAAGATCAGGCGGGGAGGGCTGGCTACACCTTC. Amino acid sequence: CASSQDQAGRAGYTF.

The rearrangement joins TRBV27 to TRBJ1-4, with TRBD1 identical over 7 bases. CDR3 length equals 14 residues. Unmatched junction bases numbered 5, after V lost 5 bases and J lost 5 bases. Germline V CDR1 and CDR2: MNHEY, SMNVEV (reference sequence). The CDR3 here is CASSRTGANEKLFF. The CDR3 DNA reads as TGTGCCAGCAGTCGCACAGGGGCGAATGAAAAACTGTTTTTT.

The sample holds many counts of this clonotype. The CDR3: CASSLGGATQETQYF. The CDR3 region has the DNA TGCGCCAGCAGCTTGGGTGGGGCGACCCAAGAGACCCAGTACTTC. This chain joins TRBV5-1 and TRBJ2-5, with D perhaps TRBD1 (5 bases). The germline V and J ends were trimmed by 0 bases and 1 base, with 10 bases remaining between them. The germline V gene has CDR1 SGHRS and CDR2 YFSETQ. The CDR3 totals 15 residues.

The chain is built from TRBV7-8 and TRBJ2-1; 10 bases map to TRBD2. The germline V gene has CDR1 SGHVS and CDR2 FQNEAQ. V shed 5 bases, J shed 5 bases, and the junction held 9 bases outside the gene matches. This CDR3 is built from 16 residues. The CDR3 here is CASSPTLLAGDNEQFF. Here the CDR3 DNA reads TGTGCCAGCAGCCCTACCCTGCTAGCGGGGGACAATGAGCAGTTCTTC.

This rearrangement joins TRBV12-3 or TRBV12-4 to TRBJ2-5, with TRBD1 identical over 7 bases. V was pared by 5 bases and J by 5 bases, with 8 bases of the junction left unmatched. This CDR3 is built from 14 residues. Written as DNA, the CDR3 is TGTGCCAGCAGTATGAGGGGGCCTGAGGAGACCCAGTACTTC. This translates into CASSMRGPEETQYF.

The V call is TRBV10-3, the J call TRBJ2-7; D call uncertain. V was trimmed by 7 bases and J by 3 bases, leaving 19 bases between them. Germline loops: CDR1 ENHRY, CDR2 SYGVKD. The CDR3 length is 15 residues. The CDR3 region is CAITRTTRLVYEQYF. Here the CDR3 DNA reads TGTGCCATCACCCGAACGACACGTCTGGTCTACGAGCAGTACTTC.

DNA of the CDR3: TGTGCCAGCACTTCCGGGACTAGCGCAGATACGCAGTATTTT. Amino acids: CASTSGTSADTQYF. The rearrangement uses TRBV6-1 and TRBJ2-3, with 10 positions matching TRBD2. From germline, CDR1 is MNHNS and CDR2 SASEGT. This CDR3 has 14 residues. Trimming took 7 bases from V and 4 from J; bases not matched to a gene: 5.

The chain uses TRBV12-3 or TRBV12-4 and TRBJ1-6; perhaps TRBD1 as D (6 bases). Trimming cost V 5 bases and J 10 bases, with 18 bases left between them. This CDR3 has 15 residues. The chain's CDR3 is CASSALDRAGSPLHF. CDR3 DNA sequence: TGTGCCAGCAGTGCCCTGGACAGAGCCGGCTCACCCCTCCACTTT.

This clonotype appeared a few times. The CDR3: CSARGTSASTDTQYF. The CDR3 DNA follows: TGCAGTGCTAGAGGAACTTCGGCTAGCACAGATACGCAGTATTTT. The chain couples TRBV20-1 to TRBJ2-3, with D hard to call. Germline assignment: CDR1 DFQATT and CDR2 SNEGSKA (reference sequence). Trimming removed 1 base at V and 0 bases at J, with 11 bases between. The CDR3 length is 15 residues.